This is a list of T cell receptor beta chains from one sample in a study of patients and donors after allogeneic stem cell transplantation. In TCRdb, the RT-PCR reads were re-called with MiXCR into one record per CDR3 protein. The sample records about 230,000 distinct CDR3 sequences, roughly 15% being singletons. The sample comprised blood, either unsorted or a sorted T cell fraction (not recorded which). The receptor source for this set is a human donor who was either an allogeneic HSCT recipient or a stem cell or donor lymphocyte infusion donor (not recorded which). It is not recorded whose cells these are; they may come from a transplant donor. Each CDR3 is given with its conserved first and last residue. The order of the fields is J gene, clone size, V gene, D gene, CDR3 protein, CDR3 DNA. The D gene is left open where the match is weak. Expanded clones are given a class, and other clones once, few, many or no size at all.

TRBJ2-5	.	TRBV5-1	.	CASSLAPGGMETQYF	TGCGCCAGCAGCTTGGCTCCGGGGGGCATGGAGACCCAGTACTTC
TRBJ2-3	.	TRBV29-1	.	CSVEFGQGPDTQYF	TGCAGCGTTGAATTTGGGCAGGGGCCGGATACGCAGTATTTT
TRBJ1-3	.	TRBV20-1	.	CSASNWESGNTIYF	TGCAGTGCTAGTAATTGGGAGTCGGGAAACACCATATATTTT
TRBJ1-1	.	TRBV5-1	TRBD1	CASSQSQGVYTEAIF	TGCGCCAGCAGCCAATCACAGGGGGTTTACACTGAAGCTATCTTT
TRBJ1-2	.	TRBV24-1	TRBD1	CATSEPGTGNTYGYTF	TGTGCCACCAGTGAACCAGGGACAGGGAATACCTATGGCTACACCTTC
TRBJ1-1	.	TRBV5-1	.	CASSFTTGTAMNTEAFF	TGCGCCAGCAGTTTTACCACCGGGACGGCTATGAACACTGAAGCTTTCTTT
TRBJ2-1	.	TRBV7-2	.	CASSLVAGPHNEQFF	TGTGCCAGCAGCTTAGTGGCAGGGCCTCACAATGAGCAGTTCTTC
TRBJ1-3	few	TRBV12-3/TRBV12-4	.	CASSAQSGNTIYF	TGTGCCAGCAGTGCCCAATCCGGAAACACCATATATTTT
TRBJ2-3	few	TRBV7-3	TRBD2	CASSPGGFRADTQYF	TGTGCCAGCAGCCCCGGGGGGTTTAGGGCAGATACGCAGTATTTT
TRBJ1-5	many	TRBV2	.	CASSEGGYQPQHF	TGTGCCAGCAGTGAAGGGGGGTATCAGCCCCAGCATTTT
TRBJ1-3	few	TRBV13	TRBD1	CASSLPGTGRNTIYF	TGTGCCAGCAGCTTACCCGGGACAGGGCGCAACACCATATATTTT
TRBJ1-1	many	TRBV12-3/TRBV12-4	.	CASSPRRGRTEAFF	TGTGCCAGCAGCCCGAGAAGGGGGAGGACTGAAGCTTTCTTT
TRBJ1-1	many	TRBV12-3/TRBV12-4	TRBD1	CASSQTGTQAFF	TGTGCCAGCAGCCAGACAGGGACTCAAGCTTTCTTT
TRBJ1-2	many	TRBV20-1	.	CSAEWADYGYTF	TGCAGTGCAGAATGGGCCGATTATGGCTACACCTTC
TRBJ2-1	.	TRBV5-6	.	CASSLVVNEQFF	TGTGCCAGCAGCTTGGTTGTCAATGAGCAGTTCTTC
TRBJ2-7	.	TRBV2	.	CASSEVRDNEQYF	TGTGCCAGCAGTGAAGTGAGGGACAACGAGCAGTACTTC
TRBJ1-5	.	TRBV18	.	CASSPEGTHSNQPQHF	TGTGCCAGCTCACCTGAAGGGACCCATAGCAATCAGCCCCAGCATTTT
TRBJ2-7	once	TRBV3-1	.	CASSPQSRYEQYF	TGTGCCAGCAGCCCCCAAAGCCGATACGAGCAGTACTTC
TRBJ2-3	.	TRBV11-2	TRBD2	CASSPDQRESFPDTQYF	TGTGCCAGCAGCCCAGACCAGCGGGAGAGTTTTCCAGATACGCAGTATTTT
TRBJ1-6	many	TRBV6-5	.	CASSSRGFYRGSPLHF	TGTGCCAGCAGTTCCCGTGGGTTCTACCGAGGCTCACCCCTCCACTTT
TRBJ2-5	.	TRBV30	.	CAWSVGRVGGGETQYF	TGTGCCTGGAGTGTAGGAAGAGTGGGAGGGGGCGAGACCCAGTACTTC
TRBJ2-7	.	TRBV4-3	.	CASSQEVYGLQSYEQYF	TGCGCCAGCAGCCAAGAGGTCTATGGCCTTCAATCCTACGAGCAGTACTTC
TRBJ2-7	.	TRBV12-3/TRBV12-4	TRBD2	CASRQTSGSYEQYF	TGTGCCAGCAGGCAGACTAGCGGTTCCTACGAGCAGTACTTC
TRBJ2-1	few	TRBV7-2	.	CASSLVSTQAYNEQFF	TGTGCCAGCAGCTTAGTGAGTACCCAGGCCTACAATGAGCAGTTCTTC
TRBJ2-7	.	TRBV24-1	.	CATSLSRRSYEQYF	TGTGCCACCAGTTTGAGCCGGCGCTCCTACGAGCAGTACTTC
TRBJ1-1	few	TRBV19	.	CASTPRPGARATEAFF	TGTGCCAGTACCCCGCGCCCGGGGGCGCGAGCCACTGAAGCTTTCTTT
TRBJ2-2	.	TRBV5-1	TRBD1	CASSLTGVLKNTGELFF	TGCGCCAGCAGCTTAACAGGGGTCCTAAAGAACACCGGGGAGCTGTTTTTT
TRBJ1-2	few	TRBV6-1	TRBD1	CASRLLPGQTNYGYTF	TGTGCCAGCCGCCTTCTACCGGGACAGACAAACTATGGCTACACCTTC
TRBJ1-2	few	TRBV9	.	CASSVAPAGDYNYGYTF	TGTGCCAGCAGCGTAGCGCCGGCCGGAGATTATAACTATGGCTACACCTTC